This is a list of T cell receptor beta chains from one sample in a study of cytomegalovirus exposure and HLA in healthy donors. Assay used: immunoSEQ multiplex PCR; TCRdb lists only in-frame clones, some missing. The data contain nearly 200,000 clones, 80% to 90% of them singletons. Sample: PBMCs. The receptors originated from a man aged 25-45 years in good health and CMV-seronegative. CDR3s include the opening cysteine and the closing phenylalanine or tryptophan. The order of the fields is V gene, clone size, D gene, J gene, CDR3 DNA, CDR3 protein. The D gene is left open where the match is weak. Clone size appears in some rows only: once, few, many, or a class for an expanded clone.

TRBV7-8	.	TRBD2	TRBJ2-3	TGTGCCAGCAGCTTAGACCCCCAGGGCGGGGGGGTGAGCACAGATACGCAGTATTTT	CASSLDPQGGGVSTDTQYF
TRBV18	.	.	TRBJ2-1	TGTGCCAGCTCACCGGTGGTCAGCAATGAGCAGTTCTTC	CASSPVVSNEQFF
TRBV6-1	.	TRBD1	TRBJ1-2	TGTGCCAGCACCCCGACCGGGACAGCGAACTATGGCTACACCTTC	CASTPTGTANYGYTF
TRBV2	few	TRBD1	TRBJ1-2	TGTGCCAGCAGTGAGGGACAGGTCCCTGGCTACACCTTC	CASSEGQVPGYTF
TRBV7-8	.	TRBD1	TRBJ2-7	TGTGCCAGCAGCTTAGTGCAGGGGGCCTACGAGCAGTACTTC	CASSLVQGAYEQYF
TRBV5-1	.	TRBD1	TRBJ1-1	TGCGCCAGCAGCCCGGGGCGGGGACAGATCAACACTGAAGCTTTCTTT	CASSPGRGQINTEAFF
TRBV6-5	.	TRBD1	TRBJ1-1	TGTGCCAGCAGCTCCCCCGGGACAGGGGCCACTGAAGCTTTCTTT	CASSSPGTGATEAFF
TRBV6-5	.	TRBD1	TRBJ1-2	TGTGCCAGCAGAACTCAGGGGGCTAGAGGCTACACCTTC	CASRTQGARGYTF
TRBV29-1	.	TRBD1	TRBJ1-2	TGCAGCGTTCTCCTGGGCCAATACATTAGACAGGGATCCTATGGCTACACCTTC	CSVLLGQYIRQGSYGYTF
TRBV30	.	TRBD1	TRBJ1-5	TGTGCTCTGGGACAGGCAAATCAGCCCCAGCATTTT	CALGQANQPQHF
TRBV6-1	.	.	TRBJ1-5	TGTGCCAGCAGAACAGACAGATATAGCAATCAGCCCCAGCATTTT	CASRTDRYSNQPQHF
TRBV5-6	.	.	TRBJ2-7	TGTGCCAGCAGCTTGCAAGGACAGCCCTACGAGCAGTACTTC	CASSLQGQPYEQYF
TRBV11-2	.	TRBD1	TRBJ1-1	TGTGCCAGCAGCCCCCGGGACAGGTGGAGAACTGAAGCTTTCTTT	CASSPRDRWRTEAFF
TRBV5-6	.	.	TRBJ1-3	TGTGCCAGCAGCTTCGACAGGAGCTCTGGAAACACCATATATTTT	CASSFDRSSGNTIYF
TRBV28	.	TRBD1	TRBJ2-5	TGTGCCAGCAGTTTTCGACAGGGGATTGAGACCCAGTACTTC	CASSFRQGIETQYF
TRBV6-6	.	TRBD1	TRBJ1-5	TGTGCCAGCACACGGGACAGCTCGACTCAGCCCCAGCATTTT	CASTRDSSTQPQHF
TRBV7-9	.	.	TRBJ2-5	TGTGCCAGCAGCTTACCCGGCCAAGAGACCCAGTACTTC	CASSLPGQETQYF
TRBV21-1	.	.	TRBJ2-7	TGTGCCAGCAGGAATAGGGGTGACAGGGGCCTCTTCTTAGACGAGCAGTACTTC	CASRNRGDRGLFLDEQYF
TRBV30	.	.	TRBJ1-3	TGTGCCTGGAACACAGACACCATATATTTT	CAWNTDTIYF
TRBV15	.	TRBD1	TRBJ2-1	TGTGCCACCAGAACCAGGGGGAGCGTGGGAAATGAGCAGTTCTTC	CATRTRGSVGNEQFF
TRBV11-2	few	.	TRBJ2-7	TGTGCCAGCAGCTTAGCCGGACAGCCCTCAGCCGAGCAGTACTTC	CASSLAGQPSAEQYF
TRBV28	.	TRBD1	TRBJ2-7	TGTGCCAGCAGTTTCTTCCGACAGGGTGGTGCCTACGAGCAGTACTTC	CASSFFRQGGAYEQYF
TRBV5-1	.	.	TRBJ2-3	TGCGCCAGCAGCTTGGAGCCGATCAATAAGTATTTT	CASSLEPINKYF
TRBV2	.	.	TRBJ2-2	TGTGCCAGCAGTGAATTAAGGGGGTACGGGGAGCTGTTTTTT	CASSELRGYGELFF
TRBV5-6	.	.	TRBJ2-4	TGTGCCAGCAGCTTTGGGCAGTTCCGTCAGTACTTC	CASSFGQFRQYF
TRBV5-1	.	.	TRBJ2-5	TGCGCCAGCAGCTTGGACGGGGTCCAAGAGACCCAGTACTTC	CASSLDGVQETQYF
TRBV6-5	.	.	TRBJ2-7	TGTGCCAGCAGGCAGGGAAGGGAGCAGTACTTC	CASRQGREQYF
TRBV4-1	.	.	TRBJ2-7	TGCGCCAGCAGCCTACATCCCGAACAGGACTCCTACGAGCAGTACTTC	CASSLHPEQDSYEQYF
TRBV28	.	.	TRBJ2-1	TGTGCCAGCAGTTCAACGGGAGTCACCGATGAGCAGTTCTTC	CASSSTGVTDEQFF
TRBV4-3	.	TRBD1	TRBJ1-2	TGCGCCAGCAGCCAAGGGGGCCCAGACAGGGCCGGGGGCTACACCTTC	CASSQGGPDRAGGYTF
TRBV4-2	.	TRBD1	TRBJ2-6	TGTGCCAGCAGCCAAGTAGGTGGGACAGGGGGTCTCTCTGGGGCCAACGTCCTGACTTTC	CASSQVGGTGGLSGANVLTF
TRBV9	.	.	TRBJ1-1	TGTGCCAGCAGCGTAGTCCAGGGTGGTACTGAAGCTTTCTTT	CASSVVQGGTEAFF
TRBV5-6	.	TRBD2	TRBJ2-5	TGTGCCAGCAGCTCCATCTATTTGCGGGGGGTAGAAGAGACCCAGTACTTC	CASSSIYLRGVEETQYF
TRBV28	once	TRBD1	TRBJ2-2	TGTGCCAGCAGTCTCAGGGGACAGAGGAACACCGGAGAGCTGTTTTTT	CASSLRGQRNTGELFF
TRBV27	.	TRBD1	TRBJ1-1	TGTGCCAGCAGTTTAACCCAGGGGGCCTCTGAAGCTTTCTTT	CASSLTQGASEAFF
TRBV5-4	once	.	TRBJ1-2	TGTGCCAGCAGCTTCCCTGCGGGCCCCACCACTGGCTACACCTTC	CASSFPAGPTTGYTF
TRBV5-1	.	.	TRBJ2-7	TGCGCCAGCAGCTTGGAAAGGGGGTTCGGCTACGAGCAGTACTTC	CASSLERGFGYEQYF
TRBV7-2	.	TRBD1	TRBJ2-7	TGTGCCAGCAGCTTAGCCACCGGGACAGGTGGCTACGAGCAGTACTTC	CASSLATGTGGYEQYF
TRBV27	.	TRBD1	TRBJ2-1	TGTGCCAGCAGTGATGCCGGGACAGGGGTCTACAATGAGCAGTTCTTC	CASSDAGTGVYNEQFF
TRBV7-9	.	.	TRBJ1-1	TGTTCCAGCAGCCCCCCAGTGAACACTGAAGCTTTCTTT	CSSSPPVNTEAFF
TRBV27	.	.	TRBJ2-7	TGTGCCAGCAGTTTAAACGGAGGAGGGCAGTACTTC	CASSLNGGGQYF
TRBV29-1	.	TRBD1	TRBJ2-3	TGCAGCGTTGAACTCCGGGACAGGGGCACAGATACGCAGTATTTT	CSVELRDRGTDTQYF
TRBV15	.	TRBD1	TRBJ2-7	TGTGCCACCCGAAGTACGAACAGGGGGTCCGCTTACGAGCAGTACTTC	CATRSTNRGSAYEQYF
TRBV14	.	TRBD2	TRBJ2-7	TGTGCCAGCAGCCAATTTAGCGGGATTCACGAGCAGTACTTC	CASSQFSGIHEQYF
TRBV6-4	.	.	TRBJ2-3	TGTGCCAGCAGTGACTCCCGAGATACGCAGTATTTT	CASSDSRDTQYF
TRBV28	.	TRBD1	TRBJ2-3	TGTGCCAGCAGTCCTCGCCGACAGGGGCCAGATACGCAGTATTTT	CASSPRRQGPDTQYF
TRBV14	.	.	TRBJ2-7	TGTGCCAGCAGCCAGGGACATCGCTACGAGCAGTACTTC	CASSQGHRYEQYF
TRBV7-9	.	TRBD1	TRBJ1-1	TGTGCCAGCAGCCGGGGGGGCAGGGGGATAACTGAAGCTTTCTTT	CASSRGGRGITEAFF
TRBV28	.	TRBD2	TRBJ2-5	TGTGCCAGCACCATGGGGGGGACCAGCGGGGAGACCCAGTACTTC	CASTMGGTSGETQYF
TRBV28	.	.	TRBJ1-1	TGTGCCAGCAGCCCTGGGGGGTACACTGAAGCTTTCTTT	CASSPGGYTEAFF
TRBV7-9	.	TRBD1	TRBJ2-7	TGTGCCAGCAGCTCCCGGGACAGAGAGGAGCAGTACTTC	CASSSRDREEQYF
TRBV2	.	TRBD2	TRBJ2-1	TGTGCCAGCAGTGGGGGTGCGGGCGGGAGGGCCTCGGGTGAGCAGTTCTTC	CASSGGAGGRASGEQFF
TRBV27	.	.	TRBJ2-3	TGTGCCAGCAGTTTTAGATCCAGCACAGATACGCAGTATTTT	CASSFRSSTDTQYF
TRBV19	.	.	TRBJ2-1	TGTGCCAGTAGTATCCGCCGCCGGGGGGAGCAGTTCTTC	CASSIRRRGEQFF
TRBV7-9	once	TRBD2	TRBJ2-3	TGTGCCAGCAGCTTACCCCTAGCGGGAGGCCACATCACAGATACGCAGTATTTT	CASSLPLAGGHITDTQYF